This TCR beta chain appears in the sequencing data of a study of T cells in Graves' hyperthyroidism and ophthalmopathy. Study-wide points: In validation, the model predicted ophthalmopathy. These predictions came a median about 6.5 months before onset. Blood also showed most of the thyroid clonotypes that were expanded above 0.001.

Note on this clonotype: The antigen remains undetermined.

The TCR beta CDR3 regions underwent amplification using RNA transcripts as the source. RT-PCR in the first round (using the HTBI primer set) targeted the TCR CDR3. TCRdb ran MiXCR on the multiplex PCR reads and lists one entry per CDR3 protein. Of a few hundred thousand distinct CDR3 sequences in the sample, around 16% were seen once. The germline CDR1 and CDR2 sequences are MNHEY and SMNVEV (reference sequence). The junction had 10 bases not matched to a gene; V was cut back by 6 bases and J by 0 bases. This CDR3 comprises 17 residues. This receptor was taken from a woman younger than 30 with Graves' hyperthyroidism that later progressed to Graves' ophthalmopathy. The chain is built from TRBV27 and TRBJ2-7, with TRBD2 identical over 11 bases. The sequenced sample consisted of blood. The CDR3 protein is CASSGTGGLAGSYEQYF. CDR3 coding DNA: TGTGCCAGCAGCGGGACAGGAGGACTAGCGGGCTCCTACGAGCAGTACTTC.